This T cell receptor (beta chain) was sequenced in a study of blood T cell repertoires in COVID-19. The overall study: Sample material is recorded as cDNA or gDNA derived from T cells, B-cell-depleted T cells, or PBMCs.

The CDR3 loop spans 15 amino acids. J lost 8 bases, V lost 4 bases, and 3 bases had no gene match. The germline V gene encodes CDR1 MGHRA and CDR2 YSYEKL. The table came from immunoSEQ multiplex PCR; TCRdb's copy has only in-frame clones and leaves some out. The sample has more than 200,000 clones, 84% seen once; the top ten hold 3.5% to 5%. The sequence derives from a man in his sixties with acute or convalescent COVID-19. The rearrangement joins TRBV4-1 to TRBJ2-1; 15 bases fit TRBD2. Sequenced sample: peripheral blood. CDR3 residues: CASSPRTSGRDEQFF. DNA of the CDR3: TGCGCCAGCAGCCCCCGGACTAGCGGGAGGGATGAGCAGTTCTTC.